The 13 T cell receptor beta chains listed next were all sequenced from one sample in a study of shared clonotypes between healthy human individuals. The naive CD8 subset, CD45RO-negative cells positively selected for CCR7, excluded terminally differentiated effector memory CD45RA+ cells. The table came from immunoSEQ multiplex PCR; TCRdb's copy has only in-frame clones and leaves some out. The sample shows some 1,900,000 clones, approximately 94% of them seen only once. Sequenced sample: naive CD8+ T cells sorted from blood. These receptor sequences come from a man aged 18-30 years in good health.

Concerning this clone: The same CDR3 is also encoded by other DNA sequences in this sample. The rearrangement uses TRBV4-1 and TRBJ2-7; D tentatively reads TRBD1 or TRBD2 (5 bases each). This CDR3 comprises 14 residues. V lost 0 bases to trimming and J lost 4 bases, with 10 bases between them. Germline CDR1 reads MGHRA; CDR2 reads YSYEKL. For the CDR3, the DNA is TGCGCCAGCAGCCAAGACCGAGGGGTTTACGAGCAGTACTTC. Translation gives CASSQDRGVYEQYF.

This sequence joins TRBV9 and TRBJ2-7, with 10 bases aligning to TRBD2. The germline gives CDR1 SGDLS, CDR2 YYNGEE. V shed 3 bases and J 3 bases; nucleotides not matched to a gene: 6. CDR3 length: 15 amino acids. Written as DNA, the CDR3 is TGTGCCAGCAGCGCCCTAGCGGGAGTCAGCTACGAGCAGTACTTC. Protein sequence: CASSALAGVSYEQYF.

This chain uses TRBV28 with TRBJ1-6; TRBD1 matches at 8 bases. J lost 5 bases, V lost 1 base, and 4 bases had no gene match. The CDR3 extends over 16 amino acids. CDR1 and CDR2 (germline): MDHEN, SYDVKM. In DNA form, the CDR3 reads TGTGCCAGCAGTTTATTTCAGGGGGCCGATAATTCACCCCTCCACTTT. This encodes CASSLFQGADNSPLHF.

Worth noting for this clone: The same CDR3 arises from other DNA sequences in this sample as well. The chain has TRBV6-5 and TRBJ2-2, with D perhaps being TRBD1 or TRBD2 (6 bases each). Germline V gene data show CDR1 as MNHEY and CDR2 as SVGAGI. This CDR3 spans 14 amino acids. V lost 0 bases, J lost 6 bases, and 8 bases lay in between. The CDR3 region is CASSYSGGSGELFF. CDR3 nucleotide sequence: TGTGCCAGCAGTTACTCGGGGGGCTCCGGGGAGCTGTTTTTT.

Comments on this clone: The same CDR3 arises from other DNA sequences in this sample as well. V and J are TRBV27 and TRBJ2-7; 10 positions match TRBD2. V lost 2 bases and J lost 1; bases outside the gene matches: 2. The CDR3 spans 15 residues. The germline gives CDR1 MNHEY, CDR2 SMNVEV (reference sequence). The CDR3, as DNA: TGTGCCAGCAGTTTAGTAGCGGGAGGTTCCTACGAGCAGTACTTC. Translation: CASSLVAGGSYEQYF.

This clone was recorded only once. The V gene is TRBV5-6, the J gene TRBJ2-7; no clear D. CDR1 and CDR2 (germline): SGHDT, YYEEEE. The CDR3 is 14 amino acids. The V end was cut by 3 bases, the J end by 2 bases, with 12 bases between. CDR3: CASSYLAQTYEQYF. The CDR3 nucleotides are TGTGCCAGCAGCTACCTCGCCCAAACCTACGAGCAGTACTTC.

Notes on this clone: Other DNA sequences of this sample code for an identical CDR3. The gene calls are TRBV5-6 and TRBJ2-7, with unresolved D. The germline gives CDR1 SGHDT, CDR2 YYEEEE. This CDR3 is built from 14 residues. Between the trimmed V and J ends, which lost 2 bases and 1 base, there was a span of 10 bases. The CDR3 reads CASSLVADSYEQYF. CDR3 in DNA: TGTGCCAGCAGCTTAGTCGCGGATTCCTACGAGCAGTACTTC.

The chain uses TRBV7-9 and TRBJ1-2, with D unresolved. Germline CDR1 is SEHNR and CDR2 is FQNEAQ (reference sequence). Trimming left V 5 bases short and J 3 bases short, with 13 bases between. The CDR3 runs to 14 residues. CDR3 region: CASSPWVGDYGYTF. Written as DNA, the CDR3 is TGTGCCAGCAGCCCGTGGGTGGGTGACTATGGCTACACCTTC.

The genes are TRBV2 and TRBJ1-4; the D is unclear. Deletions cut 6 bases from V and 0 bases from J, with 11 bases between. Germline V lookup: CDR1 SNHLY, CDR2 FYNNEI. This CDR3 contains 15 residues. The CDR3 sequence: CASRERPATNEKLFF. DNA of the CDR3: TGTGCCAGCAGGGAGCGCCCAGCAACTAATGAAAAACTGTTTTTT.

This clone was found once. CDR3 region: CAWRAGQGRSSDSLGEQFF. The CDR3 DNA is TGTGCCTGGAGAGCCGGACAGGGTCGATCTTCCGATTCCTTGGGTGAGCAGTTCTTC. V and J are TRBV30 and TRBJ2-1; 8 nucleotides line up with TRBD1. Germline values: CDR1 GTSNPN, CDR2 SVGIG (reference sequence). This CDR3 is 19 amino acids long. Trimming cost V 3 bases and J 9 bases; bases outside gene matches: 25.

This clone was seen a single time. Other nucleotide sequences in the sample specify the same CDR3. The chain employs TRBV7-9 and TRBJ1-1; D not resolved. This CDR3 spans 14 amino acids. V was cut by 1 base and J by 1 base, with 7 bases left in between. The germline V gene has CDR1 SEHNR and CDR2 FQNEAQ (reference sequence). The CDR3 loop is CASSLGWGNTEAFF. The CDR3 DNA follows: TGTGCCAGCAGCTTAGGGTGGGGGAACACTGAAGCTTTCTTT.

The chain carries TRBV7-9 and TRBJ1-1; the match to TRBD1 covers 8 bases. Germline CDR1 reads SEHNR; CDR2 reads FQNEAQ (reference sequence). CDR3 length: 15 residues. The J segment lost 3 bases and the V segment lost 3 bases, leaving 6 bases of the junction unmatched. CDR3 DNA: TGTGCCAGCAGCTTGACACAGGGGGAATACACTGAAGCTTTCTTT. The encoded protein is CASSLTQGEYTEAFF. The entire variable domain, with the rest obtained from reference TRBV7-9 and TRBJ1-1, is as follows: DTGVSQNPRHKITKRGQNVTFRCDPISEHNRLYWYRQTLGQGPEFLTYFQNEAQLEKSRLLSDRFSAERPKGSFSTLEIQRTEQGDSAMYLCASSLTQGEYTEAFFGQGTRLTVV.

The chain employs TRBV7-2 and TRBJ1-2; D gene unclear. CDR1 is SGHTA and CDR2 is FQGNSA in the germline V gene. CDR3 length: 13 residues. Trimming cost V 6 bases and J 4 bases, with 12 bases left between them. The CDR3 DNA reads TGTGCCAGCAGGGATGAGATTAGCTATGGCTACACCTTC. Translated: CASRDEISYGYTF.